This T cell receptor (beta chain) was documented in a study of blood T cells in healthy people across ages. In the study overall: Researchers report that template switching captured about one barcoded beta molecule per two T cells. The study's findings and limits: Per million T cells, TCR beta diversity dropped roughly linearly as age increased. Long-lived donors carried more naive CD4+ cells and greater diversity than aged donors.

Sample-barcoded 5' priming and a J-beta primer mix drove a second PCR of roughly 6 to 12 cycles. From the 5' RACE reads, TCRdb called clonotypes with MiXCR, one entry per CDR3 protein. The sample lists 850,000 to 1,000,000 distinct CDR3 sequences, around 46% occurring once. Every sample yielded at least 6.5 million isolated PBMCs. Regarding this clonotype: Its antigen is not identified.

Germline values: CDR1 SGHTA, CDR2 FQGNSA. The CDR3 is 15 residues long. The J segment lost 4 bases and the V segment lost 5 bases, leaving 7 bases of the junction unmatched. What was sequenced was blood. The chain joins TRBV7-2 to TRBJ2-1, with 8 bases lining up with TRBD1. The TCR originated in a man aged 25 to 40 in good health. Here the CDR3 DNA reads TGTGCCAGCAGCCTAAACAGGGGGAAGTACAATGAGCAGTTCTTC. Translating it yields CASSLNRGKYNEQFF.